This T cell receptor beta chain originates from a study of blood T cell repertoires in COVID-19. Turning to the study itself: The United States, Italy and Spain were the sources of the acute and convalescent COVID-19 samples. Sample material is recorded as cDNA or gDNA derived from T cells, B-cell-depleted T cells, or PBMCs.

Seattle participants joined during active infection and were tracked over time. Original handling: Amplified reference gene primers provided the basis for estimating nucleated cell counts. Repertoires were generated with immunoSEQ multiplex PCR, while TCRdb's copy carries only in-frame clones and drops some. The DNA was the basis for D and trimming; V, J and clone size are from that table. The table has under 400,000 clones, 90% seen once. V gave up 2 bases and J gave up 1 base, with 10 bases separating them. Germline CDR1 and CDR2: LGHDT and YNNKEL (reference sequence). CDR3 length: 15 residues. This rearrangement joins TRBV3-1 (or the pseudogene TRBV3-2) to TRBJ2-3, with TRBD1 as a possible D gene (5 bases). The TCR comes from a woman younger than 45 with COVID-19, enrolled during active disease. Input material: peripheral blood. CDR3: CASSQWQQGTDTQYF. CDR3 nucleotide sequence: TGTGCCAGCAGCCAATGGCAACAGGGCACAGATACGCAGTATTTT.